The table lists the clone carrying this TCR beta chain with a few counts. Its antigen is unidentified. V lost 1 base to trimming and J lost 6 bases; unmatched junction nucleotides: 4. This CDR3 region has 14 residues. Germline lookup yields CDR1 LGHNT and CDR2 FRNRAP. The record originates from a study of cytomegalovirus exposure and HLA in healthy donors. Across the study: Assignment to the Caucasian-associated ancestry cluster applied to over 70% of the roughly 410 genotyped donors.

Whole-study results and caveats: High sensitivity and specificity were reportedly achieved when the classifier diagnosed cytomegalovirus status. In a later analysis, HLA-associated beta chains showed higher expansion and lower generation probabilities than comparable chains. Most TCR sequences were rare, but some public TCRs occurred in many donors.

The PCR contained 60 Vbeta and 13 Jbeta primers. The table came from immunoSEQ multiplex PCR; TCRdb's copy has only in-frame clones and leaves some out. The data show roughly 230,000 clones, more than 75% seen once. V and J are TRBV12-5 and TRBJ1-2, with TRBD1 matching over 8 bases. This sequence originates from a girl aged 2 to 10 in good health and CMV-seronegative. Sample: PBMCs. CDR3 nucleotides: TGTGCTAGTGGTTTGGCCACAGGGGGGGATGGCTACACCTTC. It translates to CASGLATGGDGYTF.